This T cell receptor (beta chain) came from a study of blood T cell repertoires in COVID-19. In the authors' workflow: By means of reference gene primer amplification, nucleated cell counts were estimated. Data came from immunoSEQ multiplex PCR; TCRdb stores just in-frame clones and leaves some out. V and J calls and clone size follow that table, whereas D and trimming were derived from the DNA. The sample gives a few hundred thousand clones, about 90% of which show up once; around 3% is in the top ten. The length of the CDR3 is 14 residues. V lost 5 bases and J lost 1, with 12 bases in between. Per the germline V gene, CDR1 is SGDLS and CDR2 is YYNGEE.

This rearrangement joins TRBV9 to TRBJ1-1; D not certain. This sequence originates from a woman aged 30 to 39 who had recovered from COVID-19. Sequencing was carried out using PBMCs or T cells enriched from blood (not recorded which). The CDR3 coding sequence is TGTGCCAGCAGTTCCGGGATGTGGAACACTGAAGCTTTCTTT. This sequence encodes CASSSGMWNTEAFF.